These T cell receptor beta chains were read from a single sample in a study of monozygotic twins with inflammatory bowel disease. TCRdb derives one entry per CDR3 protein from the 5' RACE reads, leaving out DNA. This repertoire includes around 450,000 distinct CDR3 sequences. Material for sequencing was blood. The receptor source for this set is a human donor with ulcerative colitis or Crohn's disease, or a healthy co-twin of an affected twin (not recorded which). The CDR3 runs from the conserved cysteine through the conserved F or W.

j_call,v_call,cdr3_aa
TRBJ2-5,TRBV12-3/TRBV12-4,CASSVTQETQYF
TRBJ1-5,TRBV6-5,CASSYSNGLDQPQHF
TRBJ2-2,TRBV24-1,CATSDVSGEATGELFF
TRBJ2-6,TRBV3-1,CASSPLLSGANVLTF
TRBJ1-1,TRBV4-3,CASSFSGTENTEAFF
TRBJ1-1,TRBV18,CASSSAGSNTEAFF
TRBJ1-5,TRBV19,CASSIGSESNQPQHF
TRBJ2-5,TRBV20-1,CSAKTSGGAGFRAETQYF
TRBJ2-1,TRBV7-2,CASSLKRERNEQFF
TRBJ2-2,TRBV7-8,CASSPVAGELFF
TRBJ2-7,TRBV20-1,CSARLAGYEQYF
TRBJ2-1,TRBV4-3,CASSPSRFSREQFF
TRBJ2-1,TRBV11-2,CASSSRTSSNEQFF
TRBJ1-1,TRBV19,CASSMPTLNTEAFF
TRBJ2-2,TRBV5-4,CASSSEGGSKIGELFF
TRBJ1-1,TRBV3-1,CASSHQDRQYAFF
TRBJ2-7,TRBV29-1,CSVEGKGGGYEQYF
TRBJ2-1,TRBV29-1,CSVVDGDNEQFF
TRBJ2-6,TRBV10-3,CAIARGSGANVLTF
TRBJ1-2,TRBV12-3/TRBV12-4,CASSYSANGYTF
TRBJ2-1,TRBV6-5,CASSPGQPRQFF
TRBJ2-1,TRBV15,CATSTPMSGPNNEQFF
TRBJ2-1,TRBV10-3,CAISESDQGPYNEQFF
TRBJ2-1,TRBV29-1,CSVVMYGRGGGPGEQFF
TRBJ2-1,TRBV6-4,CASSDSGGTSGLFF
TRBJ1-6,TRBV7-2,CASSLVPLGAEDSPLHF